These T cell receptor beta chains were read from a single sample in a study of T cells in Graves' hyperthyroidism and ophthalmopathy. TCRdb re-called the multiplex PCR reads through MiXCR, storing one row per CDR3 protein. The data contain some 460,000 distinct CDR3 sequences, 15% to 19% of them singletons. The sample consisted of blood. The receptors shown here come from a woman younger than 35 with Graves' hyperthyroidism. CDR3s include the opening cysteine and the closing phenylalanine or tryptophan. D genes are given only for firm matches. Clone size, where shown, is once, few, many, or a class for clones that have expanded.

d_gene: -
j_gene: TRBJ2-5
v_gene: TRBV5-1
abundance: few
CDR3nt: TGCGCCAGCAGCTTACGTGGCCCCCTTCAAGAGACCCAGTACTTC
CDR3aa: CASSLRGPLQETQYF

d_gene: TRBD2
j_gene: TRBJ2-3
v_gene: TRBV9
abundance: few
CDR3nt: TGTGCCAGCAGCGTGGCGGGGGGGGTCCAGGGAGATACGCAGTATTTT
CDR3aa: CASSVAGGVQGDTQYF

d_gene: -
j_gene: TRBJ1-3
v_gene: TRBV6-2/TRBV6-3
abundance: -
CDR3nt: TGTGCCAGCAGTTACTCGACTACATCAGGAAACACCATATATTTT
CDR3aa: CASSYSTTSGNTIYF

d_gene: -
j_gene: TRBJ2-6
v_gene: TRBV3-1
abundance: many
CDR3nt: TGTGCCAGCAGCCTTAAGGCTGGGGCCAACGTCCTGACTTTC
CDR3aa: CASSLKAGANVLTF

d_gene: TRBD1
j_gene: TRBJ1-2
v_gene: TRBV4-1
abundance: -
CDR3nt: TGCGCCAGCAGCCACCCTGGACAGGGGCTCAATGGCTACACCTTC
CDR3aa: CASSHPGQGLNGYTF

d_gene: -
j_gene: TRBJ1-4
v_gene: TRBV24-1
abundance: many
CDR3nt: TGTGCCACCAGTGACCGCGGGACCGCAGAACCTGAAAAACTGTTTTTT
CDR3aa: CATSDRGTAEPEKLFF

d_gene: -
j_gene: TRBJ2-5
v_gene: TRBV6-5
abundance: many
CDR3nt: TGTGCCAGCAGTTACACTCGGGCGGGTCGAGAGACCCAGTACTTC
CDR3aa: CASSYTRAGRETQYF

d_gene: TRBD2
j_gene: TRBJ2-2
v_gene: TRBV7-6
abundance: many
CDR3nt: TGTGCCAGCAGCCCCCTAGCGGGAGAGGTCGGGGAGCTGTTTTTT
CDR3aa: CASSPLAGEVGELFF

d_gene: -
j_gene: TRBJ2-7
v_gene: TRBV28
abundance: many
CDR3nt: TGTGCCAGCAGTTCCCTCGGTTACAGGGCTGACTACGAGCAGTACTTC
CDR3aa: CASSSLGYRADYEQYF

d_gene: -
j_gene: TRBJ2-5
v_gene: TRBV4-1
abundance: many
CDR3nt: TGCGCCAGCAGCCAAGATGTGAGAAACGAGACCCAGTACTTC
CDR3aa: CASSQDVRNETQYF

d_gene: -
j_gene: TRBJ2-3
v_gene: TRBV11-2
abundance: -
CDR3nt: TGTGCCAGCAGCCAAGATGGGGGACCGTCAGATACGCAGTATTTT
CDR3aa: CASSQDGGPSDTQYF

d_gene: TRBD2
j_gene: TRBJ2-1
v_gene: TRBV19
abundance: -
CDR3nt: TGTGCCAGTACCCCACTAGCGGGAGGGCCTAGTGAGCAGTTCTTC
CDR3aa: CASTPLAGGPSEQFF

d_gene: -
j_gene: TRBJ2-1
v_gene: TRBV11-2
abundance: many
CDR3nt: TGTGCCAGCAGCTTATTGGTAGCTTTCAATGAGCAGTTCTTC
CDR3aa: CASSLLVAFNEQFF

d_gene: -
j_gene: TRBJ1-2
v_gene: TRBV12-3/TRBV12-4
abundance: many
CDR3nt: TGTGCCAGCAGTTTTAATCCCGGGAGCTATGGCTACACCTTC
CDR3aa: CASSFNPGSYGYTF

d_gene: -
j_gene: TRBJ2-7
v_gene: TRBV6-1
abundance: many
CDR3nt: TGTGCCAGCAGGTTGACAGGTCTTAGCTCCTACGAGCAGTACTTC
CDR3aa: CASRLTGLSSYEQYF

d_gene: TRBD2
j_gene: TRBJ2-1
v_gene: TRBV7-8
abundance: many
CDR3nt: TGTGCCAGCAGCTTAGAGCGTTGGCCTAGCGGGGGCCCCTACAATGAGCAGTTCTTC
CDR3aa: CASSLERWPSGGPYNEQFF

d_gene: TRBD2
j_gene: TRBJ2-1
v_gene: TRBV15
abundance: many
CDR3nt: TGTGCCACCAGCATTGGGATTAGCGGGAGATACAATGAGCAGTTCTTC
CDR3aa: CATSIGISGRYNEQFF

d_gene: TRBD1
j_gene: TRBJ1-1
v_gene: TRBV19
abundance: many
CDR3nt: TGTGCCAGTAGTTTGGGGACAGGACCGAACACTGAAGCTTTCTTT
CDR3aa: CASSLGTGPNTEAFF

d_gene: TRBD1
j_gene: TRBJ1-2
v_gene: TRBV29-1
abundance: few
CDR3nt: TGCAGCGTGGAGGGACAGGGATTTAACTATGGCTACACCTTC
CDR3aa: CSVEGQGFNYGYTF

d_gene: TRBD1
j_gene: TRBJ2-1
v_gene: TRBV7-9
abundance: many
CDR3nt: TGTGCGACGACAGGGACGAGCTCCTACAATGAGCAGTTCTTC
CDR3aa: CATTGTSSYNEQFF

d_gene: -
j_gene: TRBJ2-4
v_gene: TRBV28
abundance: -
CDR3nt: TGTGCCAGCAGTCCACCGAGGGCGGGCAAAAACATTCAGTACTTC
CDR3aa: CASSPPRAGKNIQYF

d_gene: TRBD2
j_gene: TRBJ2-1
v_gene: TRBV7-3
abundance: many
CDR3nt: TGTGCCAGCAGCGCGACTAGCGGGGGTTACAATGAGCAGTTCTTC
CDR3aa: CASSATSGGYNEQFF

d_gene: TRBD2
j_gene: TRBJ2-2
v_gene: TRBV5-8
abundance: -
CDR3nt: TGTGCCAGCAGCTCACACCTAGCGGGGGGCTACACCGGGGAGCTGTTTTTT
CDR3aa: CASSSHLAGGYTGELFF

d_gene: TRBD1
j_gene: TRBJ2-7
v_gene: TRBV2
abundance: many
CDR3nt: TGTGCCAGCAAGGGACAGGGTGCCTACGAGCAGTACTTC
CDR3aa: CASKGQGAYEQYF

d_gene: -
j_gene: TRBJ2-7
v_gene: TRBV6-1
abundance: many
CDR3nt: TGTGCCAGCAGTGATCGACAGGCCTACGAGCAGTACTTC
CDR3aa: CASSDRQAYEQYF

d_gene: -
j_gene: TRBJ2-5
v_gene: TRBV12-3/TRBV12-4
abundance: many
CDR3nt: TGTGCCAGCAAATCCCCAGGGGTGGAGACCCAGTACTTC
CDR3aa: CASKSPGVETQYF

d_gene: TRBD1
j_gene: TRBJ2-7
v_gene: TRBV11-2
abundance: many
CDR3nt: TGTGCCAGCAGCTTAGCCCCGGGACAGGGCTACGAGCAGTACTTC
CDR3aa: CASSLAPGQGYEQYF

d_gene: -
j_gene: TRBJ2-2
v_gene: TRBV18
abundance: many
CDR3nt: TGTGCCAGCTCACCCGACAGGAACACCGGGGAGCTGTTTTTT
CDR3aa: CASSPDRNTGELFF

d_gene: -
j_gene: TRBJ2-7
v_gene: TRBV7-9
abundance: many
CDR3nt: TGTGCCAGCAGCTTAGGGGGGCACGAGCAGTACTTC
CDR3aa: CASSLGGHEQYF

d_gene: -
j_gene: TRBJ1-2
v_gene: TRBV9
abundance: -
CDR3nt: TGTGCCAGCAGCCCCAGCCCGGGGGGATACTATGGCTACACCTTC
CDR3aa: CASSPSPGGYYGYTF

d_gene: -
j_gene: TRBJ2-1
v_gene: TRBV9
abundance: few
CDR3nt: TGTGCCAGCAGCGTAGTGCCAGTAACGACGTGGAATGAGCAGTTCTTC
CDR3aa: CASSVVPVTTWNEQFF

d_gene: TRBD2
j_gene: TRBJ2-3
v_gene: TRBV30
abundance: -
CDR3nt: TGTGCCTGGAGTGGGCCGGGACTAGCTCATAAAAGGGATACGCAGTATTTT
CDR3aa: CAWSGPGLAHKRDTQYF

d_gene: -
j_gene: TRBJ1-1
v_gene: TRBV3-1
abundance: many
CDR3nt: TGTGCCAGCACTCGGGACACTGAAGCTTTCTTT
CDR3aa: CASTRDTEAFF

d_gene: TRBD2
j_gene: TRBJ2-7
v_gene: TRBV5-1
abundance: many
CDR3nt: TGCGCCAGCAGCCCTACTCCTAGCGGTCGCTACGAGCAGTACTTC
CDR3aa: CASSPTPSGRYEQYF

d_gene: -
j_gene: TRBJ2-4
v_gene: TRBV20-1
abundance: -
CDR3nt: TGCAGTGCCCCAAGCTGGATTGCAGCCAAAAACATTCAGTACTTC
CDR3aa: CSAPSWIAAKNIQYF

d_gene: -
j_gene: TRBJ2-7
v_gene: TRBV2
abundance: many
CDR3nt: TGTGCCAGCACTAAATGGGGGGCCTACGAGCAGTACTTC
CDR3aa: CASTKWGAYEQYF

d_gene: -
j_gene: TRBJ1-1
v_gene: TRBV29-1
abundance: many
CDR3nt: TGCAGCGGGCTCGCGGTGGGGGAAGCTTTCTTT
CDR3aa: CSGLAVGEAFF

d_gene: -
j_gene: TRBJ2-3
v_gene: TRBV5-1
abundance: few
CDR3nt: TGCGCCTCCCTTTCGGAGGCAGATACGCAGTATTTT
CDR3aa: CASLSEADTQYF

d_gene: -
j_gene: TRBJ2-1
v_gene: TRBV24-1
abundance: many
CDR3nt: TGTGCCACCAGTGACAGGAATTACAATGAGCAGTTCTTC
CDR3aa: CATSDRNYNEQFF

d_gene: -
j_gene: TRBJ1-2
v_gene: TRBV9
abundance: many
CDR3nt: TGTGCCAGCAGCGTAGATGGAGGGCACTATGGCTACACCTTC
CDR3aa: CASSVDGGHYGYTF

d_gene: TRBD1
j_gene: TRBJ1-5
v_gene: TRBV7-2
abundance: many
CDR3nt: TGTGCCAGCAGCTTAGCGGGCAGGGGGCGGCAGCCCCAGCATTTT
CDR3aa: CASSLAGRGRQPQHF

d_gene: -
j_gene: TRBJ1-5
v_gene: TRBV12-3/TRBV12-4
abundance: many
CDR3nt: TGTGCCAGCAGTTTATTAGGGCTCAATCAGCCCCAGCATTTT
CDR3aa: CASSLLGLNQPQHF

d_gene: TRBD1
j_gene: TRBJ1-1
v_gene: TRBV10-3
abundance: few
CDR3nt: TGTGCCATCAGAGAACAGGGGGCGAAGGCTTTCTTT
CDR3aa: CAIREQGAKAFF

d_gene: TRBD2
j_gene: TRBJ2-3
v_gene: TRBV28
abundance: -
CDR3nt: TGTGCCAGCGTAAGCGGGGGGGCCGGAGATACGCAGTATTTT
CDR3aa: CASVSGGAGDTQYF

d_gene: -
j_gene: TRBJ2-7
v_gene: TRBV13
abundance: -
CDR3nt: TGTGCCAGCAGCGATAGACTCTCTGGGGCCTACGAGCAGTACTTC
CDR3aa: CASSDRLSGAYEQYF

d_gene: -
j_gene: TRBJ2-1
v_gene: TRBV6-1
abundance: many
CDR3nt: TGTGCCAGCAGTGCAAGCGGGTGGACGGATGAGCAGTTCTTC
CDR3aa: CASSASGWTDEQFF